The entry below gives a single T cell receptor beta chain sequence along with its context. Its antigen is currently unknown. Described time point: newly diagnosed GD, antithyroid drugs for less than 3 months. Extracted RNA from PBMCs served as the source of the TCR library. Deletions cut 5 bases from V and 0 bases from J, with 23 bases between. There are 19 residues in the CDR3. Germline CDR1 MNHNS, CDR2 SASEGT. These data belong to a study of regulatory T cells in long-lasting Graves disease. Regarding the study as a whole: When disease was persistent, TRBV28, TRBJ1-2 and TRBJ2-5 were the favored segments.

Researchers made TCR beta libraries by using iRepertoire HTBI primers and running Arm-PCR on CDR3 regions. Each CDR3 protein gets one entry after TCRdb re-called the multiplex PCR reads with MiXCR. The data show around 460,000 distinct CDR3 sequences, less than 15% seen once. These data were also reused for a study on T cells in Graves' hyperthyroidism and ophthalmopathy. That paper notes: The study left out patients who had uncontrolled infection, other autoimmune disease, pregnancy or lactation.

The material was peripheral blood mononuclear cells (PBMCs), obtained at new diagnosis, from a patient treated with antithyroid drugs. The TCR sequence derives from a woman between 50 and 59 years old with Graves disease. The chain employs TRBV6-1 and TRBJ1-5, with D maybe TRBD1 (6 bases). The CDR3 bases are TGTGCCAGCAGTCCTTATGGGAGGGGGACCTTGTATAGCAATCAGCCCCAGCATTTT. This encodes CASSPYGRGTLYSNQPQHF.